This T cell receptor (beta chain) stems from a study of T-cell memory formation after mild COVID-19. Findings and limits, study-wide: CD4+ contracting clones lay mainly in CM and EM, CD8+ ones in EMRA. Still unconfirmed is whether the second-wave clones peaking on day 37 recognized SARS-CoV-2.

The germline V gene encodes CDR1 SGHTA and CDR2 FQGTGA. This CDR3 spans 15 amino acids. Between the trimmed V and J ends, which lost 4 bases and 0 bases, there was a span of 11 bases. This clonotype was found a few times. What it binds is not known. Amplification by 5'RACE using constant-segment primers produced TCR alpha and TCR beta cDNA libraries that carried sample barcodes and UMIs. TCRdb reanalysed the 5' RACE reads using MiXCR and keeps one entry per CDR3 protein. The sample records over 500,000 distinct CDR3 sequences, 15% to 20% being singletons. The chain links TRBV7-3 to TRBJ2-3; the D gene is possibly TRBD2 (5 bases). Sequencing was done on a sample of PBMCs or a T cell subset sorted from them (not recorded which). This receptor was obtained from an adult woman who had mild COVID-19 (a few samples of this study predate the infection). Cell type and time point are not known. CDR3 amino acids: CASSYEGGSTDTQYF. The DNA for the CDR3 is TGTGCCAGCAGCTATGAAGGAGGAAGCACAGATACGCAGTATTTT. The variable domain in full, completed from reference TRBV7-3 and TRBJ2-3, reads GAGVSQTPSNKVTEKGKYVELRCDPISGHTALYWYRQSLGQGPEFLIYFQGTGAADDSGLPNDRFFAVRPEGSVSTLKIQRTERGDSAVYLCASSYEGGSTDTQYFGPGTRLTVL.